This TCR beta chain came from a study of blood T cell repertoires in COVID-19. Background on the study: Samples taken during acute and convalescent COVID-19 were collected in the United States, Italy and Spain.

Original handling: Amplified reference gene primers provided the basis for estimating nucleated cell counts. Sequencing used immunoSEQ multiplex PCR; TCRdb keeps in-frame clones, though not all of them. Clone size and V and J calls were adopted from that table, with D and trimming inferred from the DNA. The sample carries 110,000 or so clones, roughly 81% recorded once. This CDR3 region has 15 residues. The germline gives CDR1 SGHTA, CDR2 FQGNSA. Germline trimming cut 3 bases from V and 0 bases from J; bases unmatched to any gene: 1. Sequencing used peripheral blood. The clonotype comes from a man aged 40-49 years with acute or convalescent COVID-19. J is TRBJ2-3 and V is TRBV7-2, with TRBD2 matching 9 bases. CDR3 sequence: CASSLRGGSTDTQYF. CDR3 in DNA: TGTGCCAGCAGCTTGCGGGGGGGCAGCACAGATACGCAGTATTTT.